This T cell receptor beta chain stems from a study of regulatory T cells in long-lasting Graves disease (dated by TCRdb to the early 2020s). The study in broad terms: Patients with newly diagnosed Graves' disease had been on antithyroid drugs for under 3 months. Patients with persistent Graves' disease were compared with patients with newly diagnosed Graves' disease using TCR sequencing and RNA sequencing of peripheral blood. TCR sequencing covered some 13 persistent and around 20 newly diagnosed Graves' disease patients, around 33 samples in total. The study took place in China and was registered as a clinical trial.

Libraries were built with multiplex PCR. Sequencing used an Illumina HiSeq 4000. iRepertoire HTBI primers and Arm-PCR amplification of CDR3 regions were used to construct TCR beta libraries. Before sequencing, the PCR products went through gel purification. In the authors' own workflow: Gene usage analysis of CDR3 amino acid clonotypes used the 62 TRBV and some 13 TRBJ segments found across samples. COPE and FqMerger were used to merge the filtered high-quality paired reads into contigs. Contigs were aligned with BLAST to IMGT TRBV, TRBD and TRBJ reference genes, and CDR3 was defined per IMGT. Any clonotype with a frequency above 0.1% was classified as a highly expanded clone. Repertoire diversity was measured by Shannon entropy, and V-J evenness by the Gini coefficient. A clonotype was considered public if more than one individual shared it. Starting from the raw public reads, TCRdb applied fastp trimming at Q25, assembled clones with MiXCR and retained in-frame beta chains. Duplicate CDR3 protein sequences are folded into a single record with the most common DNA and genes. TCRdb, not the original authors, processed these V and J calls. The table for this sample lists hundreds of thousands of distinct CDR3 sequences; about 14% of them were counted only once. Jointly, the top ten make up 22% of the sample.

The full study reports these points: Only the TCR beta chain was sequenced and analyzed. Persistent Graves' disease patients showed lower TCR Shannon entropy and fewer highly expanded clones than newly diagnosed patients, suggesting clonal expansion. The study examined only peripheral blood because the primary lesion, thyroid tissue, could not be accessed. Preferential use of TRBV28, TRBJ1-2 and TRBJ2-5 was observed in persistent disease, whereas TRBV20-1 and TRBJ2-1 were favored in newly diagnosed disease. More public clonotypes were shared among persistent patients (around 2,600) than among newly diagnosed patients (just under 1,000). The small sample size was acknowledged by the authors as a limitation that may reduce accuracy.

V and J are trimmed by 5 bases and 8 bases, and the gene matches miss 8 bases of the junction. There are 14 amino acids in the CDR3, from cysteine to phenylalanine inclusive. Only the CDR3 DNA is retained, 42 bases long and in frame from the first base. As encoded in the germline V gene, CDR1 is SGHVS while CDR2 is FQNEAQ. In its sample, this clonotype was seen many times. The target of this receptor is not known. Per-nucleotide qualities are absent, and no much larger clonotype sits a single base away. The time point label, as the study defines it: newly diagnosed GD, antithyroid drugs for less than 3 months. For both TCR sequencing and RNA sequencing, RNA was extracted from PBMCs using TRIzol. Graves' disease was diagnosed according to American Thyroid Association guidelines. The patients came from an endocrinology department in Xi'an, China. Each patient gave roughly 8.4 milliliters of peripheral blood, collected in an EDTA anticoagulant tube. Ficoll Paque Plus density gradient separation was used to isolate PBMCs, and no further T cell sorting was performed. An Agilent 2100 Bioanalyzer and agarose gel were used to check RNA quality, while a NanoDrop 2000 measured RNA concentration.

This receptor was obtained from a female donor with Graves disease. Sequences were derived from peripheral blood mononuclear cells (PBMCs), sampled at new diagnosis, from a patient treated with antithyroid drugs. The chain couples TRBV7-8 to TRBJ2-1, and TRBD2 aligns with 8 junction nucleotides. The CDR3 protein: CASSPTVAGYEQFF. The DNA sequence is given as TGTGCCAGCAGCCCCACGGTAGCGGGATATGAGCAGTTCTTC.